This T cell receptor beta chain was captured in a study of T cells expressing NK-cell markers. General observations from the study: Clarity on HCMV specificity was lacking for the expanded NKG2C+ T cell clones.

TCRdb re-called the 5' RACE reads, yielding one record per CDR3 amino acid sequence without DNA. The sample's table shows about 170,000 distinct CDR3 sequences. In the case of this clonotype: Its antigen remains unknown.

The CDR3 runs to 14 residues. The V gene's germline CDR1 is MNHEY and CDR2 SVGEGT. The TCR was taken from a man between 18 and 69 years old in good health. The chain carries TRBV6-2 or TRBV6-3 and TRBJ2-7. Specimen: blood T cells: a sorted CD56 or NKG2C T cell subset, CD4+ or CD8+ T cells, or bulk PBMC T cells (not recorded which). CDR3 loop: CASSYVAGYYEQYF.